These 21 T cell receptor beta chains came from one sample sequenced in a study of cytomegalovirus exposure and HLA in healthy donors. Measured with immunoSEQ multiplex PCR; TCRdb has only the in-frame clones, and not every one. Of 150,000 to 200,000 clones in the sample, over 65% were seen once. The specimen sequenced was PBMCs. All receptors come from a man aged 18 to 29 in good health and CMV-seropositive.

The V call is TRBV2, the J call TRBJ2-3, with 10 bases lining up with TRBD2. The junction had 6 bases not matched to a gene; V was cut back by 5 bases and J by 1 base. There are 16 residues in the CDR3. The V gene's germline CDR1 is SNHLY and CDR2 FYNNEI. The CDR3 bases are TGTGCCAGCAGTCTATACGGGACTAGCGGCACAGATACGCAGTATTTT. It encodes CASSLYGTSGTDTQYF. The variable domain in full, with the rest retrieved from reference TRBV2 and TRBJ2-3, is EPEVTQTPSHQVTQMGQEVILRCVPISNHLYFYWYRQILGQKVEFLVSFYNNEISEKSEIFDDQFSVERPDGSNFTLKIRSTKLEDSAMYFCASSLYGTSGTDTQYFGPGTRLTVL.

The rearrangement joins TRBV27 to TRBJ2-3, with D maybe TRBD1 (7 bases). Germline V lookup: CDR1 MNHEY, CDR2 SMNVEV (reference sequence). Trimming pared 6 bases from V and 5 bases from J, leaving 18 bases between. The CDR3 sequence is 15 residues long. The CDR3 reads CASRPGTQGGDTQYF. CDR3 in DNA: TGTGCCAGCAGGCCCGGGACCCAGGGGGGAGATACGCAGTATTTT.

V is TRBV11-2 and J is TRBJ2-1, with a tentative D call TRBD2 (5 bases). V lost 4 bases and J 11 bases, leaving 15 bases between the germline ends. The CDR3 runs to 13 residues. CDR1 SGHAT and CDR2 FQNNGV come from the germline V gene. CDR3 in DNA: TGTGCCAGCAGCTCCTTACTAGTACGACAGCAGTTCTTC. This translates into CASSSLLVRQQFF.

The J gene is TRBJ2-1, the V gene TRBV6-5; 9 bases are shared with TRBD2. The ends lost 0 bases at V and 3 bases at J; junction bases unmatched: 3. The CDR3 runs to 16 residues. CDR1 and CDR2 from the germline V gene are MNHEY and SVGAGI. In DNA, the CDR3 is TGTGCCAGCAGTTACTCGACTAGCGGAGGCTACAATGAGCAGTTCTTC. It encodes CASSYSTSGGYNEQFF.

This chain joins TRBV19 and TRBJ2-5; 11 bases fit TRBD2. Germline loops: CDR1 LNHDA, CDR2 SQIVND (reference sequence). This CDR3 spans 15 amino acids. The V segment lost 3 bases and the J segment 5 bases; nucleotides outside the gene matches: 5. The CDR3 protein is CASSIGLAGWETQYF. DNA for the CDR3: TGTGCCAGTAGTATCGGACTAGCGGGTTGGGAGACCCAGTACTTC. The full variable domain, rest sourced from reference TRBV19 and TRBJ2-5, is DGGITQSPKYLFRKEGQNVTLSCEQNLNHDAMYWYRQDPGQGLRLIYYSQIVNDFQKGDIAEGYSVSREKKESFPLTVTSAQKNPTAFYLCASSIGLAGWETQYFGPGTRLLVL.

V and J are TRBV13 and TRBJ2-1; D is possibly TRBD2 (5 bases). V gave up 0 bases and J gave up 5 bases, with 14 bases separating them. From germline, CDR1 is PRHDT and CDR2 FYEKMQ (reference sequence). The CDR3 consists of 16 residues. This CDR3 reads CASSLGFEGEDNEQFF. CDR3 coding DNA: TGTGCCAGCAGCTTAGGCTTCGAGGGAGAGGACAATGAGCAGTTCTTC. Variable domain in full (rest from reference TRBV13 and TRBJ2-1): AAGVIQSPRHLIKEKRETATLKCYPIPRHDTVYWYQQGPGQDPQFLISFYEKMQSDKGSIPDRFSAQQFSDYHSELNMSSLELGDSALYFCASSLGFEGEDNEQFFGPGTRLTVL.

CDR3 sequence: CASSPMDRGNNEQYF. The CDR3 coding sequence is TGTGCCAGCAGTCCGATGGACAGGGGGAATAACGAGCAGTACTTC. This chain links TRBV6-5 with TRBJ2-7, with 10 bases lining up with TRBD1. The CDR3 runs to 15 residues. Germline V gene data show CDR1 as MNHEY and CDR2 as SVGAGI. The J segment lost 5 bases and the V segment lost 5 bases, leaving 9 bases of the junction unmatched.

The gene calls are TRBV9 and TRBJ2-7; maybe TRBD2 (6 bases). Trimming took off 4 bases at V and 0 bases at J, with 11 bases between the two ends. The CDR3 loop spans 14 amino acids. CDR1 and CDR2 (germline): SGDLS, YYNGEE. The CDR3 bases are TGTGCCAGCAGCCCCCGGCGGGACTCCTACGAGCAGTACTTC. Its protein is CASSPRRDSYEQYF. The complete variable domain, with remaining parts taken from reference TRBV9 and TRBJ2-7, reads DSGVTQTPKHLITATGQRVTLRCSPRSGDLSVYWYQQSLDQGLQFLIQYYNGEERAKGNILERFSAQQFPDLHSELNLSSLELGDSALYFCASSPRRDSYEQYFGPGTRLTVT.

This chain joins TRBV28 and TRBJ2-1; TRBD2 matches 10 bases. Losses at the gene ends were 6 bases for V and 7 bases for J; bases not matched to a gene: 3. There are 13 residues in the CDR3. Germline lookup yields CDR1 MDHEN and CDR2 SYDVKM. DNA of the CDR3: TGTGCCAGCAGAGGACTAGCGGTGAATGAGCAGTTCTTC. Translation: CASRGLAVNEQFF.

The chain links TRBV4-1 to TRBJ2-5, with D maybe TRBD1 (6 bases). CDR1 and CDR2 from the germline V gene are MGHRA and YSYEKL. The CDR3 has 15 residues. Trimming cost V 0 bases and J 1 base, with 9 bases left between them. CDR3 region: CASSQDLGAQETQYF. The CDR3, as DNA: TGCGCCAGCAGCCAAGATTTGGGGGCCCAAGAGACCCAGTACTTC.

The chain joins TRBV9 to TRBJ1-2; D possibly corresponds to TRBD1 (5 bases). Per the germline V gene, CDR1 is SGDLS and CDR2 is YYNGEE. V dropped 0 bases and J dropped 8 bases, with 14 bases sitting between them. CDR3 length equals 14 residues. The CDR3 DNA sequence: TGTGCCAGCAGCGTAGATCGGGGGATCAGGGGCTACACCTTC. Protein product: CASSVDRGIRGYTF.

The CDR3 region has the DNA TGTGCCAGCAGTTATACTTGGGGGACTAGCATCCACGAGCAGTACTTC. It specifies CASSYTWGTSIHEQYF. This chain links TRBV6-5 with TRBJ2-7, with TRBD2 matching 9 bases. Germline V gene data show CDR1 as MNHEY and CDR2 as SVGAGI. V lost 3 bases to trimming and J lost 5 bases; unmatched junction nucleotides: 11. This CDR3 is 16 amino acids long.

The chain is built from TRBV19 and TRBJ2-7, with 8 bases aligning to TRBD1. This CDR3 is 13 amino acids long. Germline CDR1 is LNHDA and CDR2 is SQIVND (reference sequence). J lost 1 base, V lost 6 bases, and 2 bases had no gene match. The DNA for the CDR3 is TGTGCCAGTAGCGGACAGGGATCCTACGAGCAGTACTTC. Its translation is CASSGQGSYEQYF.

The chain links TRBV27 to TRBJ2-1; D is perhaps TRBD1 (5 bases). The V end was cut by 6 bases, the J end by 10 bases, with 13 bases between. CDR1 MNHEY and CDR2 SMNVEV come from the germline V gene (reference sequence). The CDR3 extends over 12 amino acids. In DNA form, the CDR3 reads TGTGCCAGCAGCCGTCGACAGAGCGAGCAGTTCTTC. Its translation: CASSRRQSEQFF.

The chain carries TRBV6-4 and TRBJ1-2; possibly TRBD1 for D (5 bases). Trimming took 11 bases from V and 1 from J, leaving 20 bases between them. The CDR3 runs 15 residues. Germline lookup yields CDR1 MRHNA and CDR2 SNTAGT. The CDR3 sequence is CAPPRAGWVNYGYTF. In DNA, the CDR3 is TGTGCCCCCCCAAGGGCAGGGTGGGTTAACTATGGCTACACCTTC.

This rearrangement joins TRBV28 to TRBJ2-7, with D perhaps matching TRBD1 (6 bases). The CDR3 covers 16 residues. The germline V and J ends were trimmed by 4 bases and 2 bases, with 18 bases remaining between them. Germline CDR1 reads MDHEN; CDR2 reads SYDVKM. The CDR3 nucleotides read TGTGCCAGCAGTTGGGATTACAGGGCCCGTACCTACGAGCAGTACTTC. It encodes CASSWDYRARTYEQYF.

V is TRBV2 and J is TRBJ2-3, with a possible D match to TRBD2 (5 bases). V was trimmed by 6 bases and J by 9 bases, leaving 13 bases between them. This CDR3 contains 12 residues. Germline V gene sequence: CDR1 SNHLY, CDR2 FYNNEI. The CDR3 reads CASRGSEETQYF. CDR3 DNA: TGTGCCAGCAGGGGCTCGGAGGAAACGCAGTATTTT.

The chain links TRBV9 to TRBJ1-2, with D perhaps TRBD1 (6 bases). Germline assignment: CDR1 SGDLS and CDR2 YYNGEE. This CDR3 has 14 amino acids. Trimming left V 5 bases short and J 6 bases short, with 17 bases between. CDR3 loop: CASRPGQGSHGYTF. CDR3 DNA: TGTGCCAGCAGGCCCGGGCAGGGGTCCCATGGCTACACCTTC.

This rearrangement joins TRBV9 to TRBJ1-2; 8 nucleotides line up with TRBD1. The CDR3 spans 17 residues. Germline-derived CDR1 and CDR2 are SGDLS and YYNGEE. Trimming cost V 4 bases and J 4 bases; bases outside gene matches: 15. The CDR3 sequence is CASSPTGVDRVGYGYTF. Written as DNA, the CDR3 is TGTGCCAGCAGCCCGACGGGAGTGGACAGGGTAGGCTATGGCTACACCTTC. Based on the CDR3 plus reference TRBV9 and TRBJ1-2, the full variable domain is DSGVTQTPKHLITATGQRVTLRCSPRSGDLSVYWYQQSLDQGLQFLIQYYNGEERAKGNILERFSAQQFPDLHSELNLSSLELGDSALYFCASSPTGVDRVGYGYTFGSGTRLTVV.

The CDR3 bases are TGTGCCAGCAGCAGACAGGGGGCATCGGCTAATCAGCCCCAGCATTTT. Translation gives CASSRQGASANQPQHF. The chain recombines TRBV7-9 with TRBJ1-5, with 10 bases lining up with TRBD1. This CDR3 has 16 residues. Germline loops: CDR1 SEHNR, CDR2 FQNEAQ (reference sequence). The J segment lost 4 bases and the V segment lost 5 bases, leaving 8 bases of the junction unmatched.

The V call is TRBV27, the J call TRBJ2-7; 7 bases align to TRBD1. With 3 bases clipped from V and 3 bases from J, the junction kept 11 bases outside the gene matches. The V gene's germline CDR1 is MNHEY and CDR2 SMNVEV (reference sequence). CDR3 length: 16 residues. CDR3 bases: TGTGCCAGCAGTTTGACTCGGGACAGACCCAACTACGAGCAGTACTTC. Its translation is CASSLTRDRPNYEQYF.